A single sample is the source of the 23 T cell receptor beta chains below, sequenced in a study of Ad26.COV2.S vaccination and SARS-CoV-2 variants. The method was immunoSEQ multiplex PCR; TCRdb's version includes in-frame clones alone and lacks a portion of them. The profile covers hundreds of thousands of clones, with 70% to 90% appearing a single time and approximately 1.5% taken by the ten largest. Regarding treatment: roughly 18 received Ad26.COV2.S at low or high dose, single or two shots; 5 received placebo; per-sample allocation not given. On day 63 after the first injection, vaccine and placebo recipients gave samples. This sample comprised peripheral blood, obtained in a trial of Ad26.COV2.S vaccine versus placebo. These receptors originate from a person aged 18-60 years who received the Ad26.COV2.S COVID-19 vaccine or a placebo.

The chain combines TRBV5-8 with TRBJ1-2, with D possibly being TRBD1 (5 bases). Germline values: CDR1 SGHTS, CDR2 YDEGEE. V lost 5 bases and J 4 bases, leaving 15 bases between the germline ends. The CDR3 is made up of 14 amino acids. CDR3 region: CASSWGGVLYGYTF. The CDR3 coding sequence is TGTGCCAGCAGTTGGGGGGGGGTCCTCTATGGCTACACCTTC.

The V call is TRBV4-3, the J call TRBJ2-3; D unresolved. The CDR3 runs 15 residues. The V gene lost 4 bases and the J gene lost 1 base, with 12 bases spanning the gap. Germline lookup yields CDR1 LGHNA and CDR2 YSLEER. The CDR3 protein is CASSRLTGRTDTQYF. For the CDR3, the DNA is TGCGCCAGCAGCCGCCTGACCGGACGCACAGATACGCAGTATTTT.

The chain joins TRBV24-1 to TRBJ2-7; D is perhaps TRBD1 or TRBD2 (5 bases each). Germline CDR1 reads KGHDR; CDR2 reads SFDVKD. V was shortened by 3 bases and J by 4 bases, with 9 bases between the two germline ends. The CDR3 totals 13 residues. The CDR3 protein is CATSDGGLYEQYF. The CDR3 nucleotides read TGTGCCACCAGTGATGGGGGTTTATACGAGCAGTACTTC.

The chain recombines TRBV5-4 with TRBJ2-5; TRBD1 aligns across 10 bases. From germline, CDR1 is SGHNT and CDR2 YYREEE (reference sequence). The J segment lost 5 bases and the V segment lost 4 bases, leaving 8 bases of the junction unmatched. The CDR3 runs to 15 residues. CDR3 amino acids: CASSIRQGAWETQYF. CDR3 sequence (DNA): TGTGCCAGCAGCATTCGACAGGGGGCGTGGGAGACCCAGTACTTC.

The chain is built from TRBV7-3 and TRBJ2-5; TRBD1 agrees at 10 bases. CDR3 length equals 16 residues. V trimming: 2 bases; J trimming: 5 bases; junction bases outside the gene matches: 8. Per the germline V gene, CDR1 is SGHTA and CDR2 is FQGTGA. The CDR3: CASSLGYGTGVETQYF. DNA of the CDR3: TGTGCCAGCAGCTTAGGTTATGGGACAGGGGTGGAGACCCAGTACTTC. The full variable domain, its missing parts supplied by reference TRBV7-3 and TRBJ2-5, is GAGVSQTPSNKVTEKGKYVELRCDPISGHTALYWYRQSLGQGPEFLIYFQGTGAADDSGLPNDRFFAVRPEGSVSTLKIQRTERGDSAVYLCASSLGYGTGVETQYFGPGTRLLVL.

This chain joins TRBV24-1 and TRBJ2-1; TRBD1 is a possible D gene (6 bases). The CDR3 runs to 15 residues. CDR1 is KGHDR and CDR2 is SFDVKD in the germline V gene. The ends were cut back, 7 bases at V and 6 bases at J, with 18 bases in the middle. This chain's CDR3 is CATRSGTPDSNEQFF. CDR3 nucleotides: TGTGCCACCAGGTCCGGGACCCCGGACAGCAATGAGCAGTTCTTC.

CDR3 in amino acids: CATSDHPASSGRDETQYF. CDR3 in DNA: TGTGCCACCAGTGACCATCCCGCCTCTAGCGGGAGGGACGAGACCCAGTACTTC. The chain uses TRBV24-1 and TRBJ2-5, with 12 positions matching TRBD2. CDR1 KGHDR and CDR2 SFDVKD come from the germline V gene. The V segment lost 4 bases and the J segment 5 bases; nucleotides outside the gene matches: 13. The CDR3 spans 18 residues.

The chain is built from TRBV7-2 and TRBJ2-6, with D possibly TRBD2 on 6 matching bases. The CDR3 sequence is 15 residues long. Germline loops: CDR1 SGHTA, CDR2 FQGNSA. V was cut by 8 bases and J by 1 base, with 12 bases left in between. The CDR3, as DNA: TGTGCCAGCCGGAGGGATAGGTCTGGGGCCAACGTCCTGACTTTC. Protein sequence: CASRRDRSGANVLTF. The complete variable domain, with remaining parts taken from reference TRBV7-2 and TRBJ2-6, reads GAGVSQSPSNKVTEKGKDVELRCDPISGHTALYWYRQSLGQGLEFLIYFQGNSAPDKSGLPSDRFSAERTGGSVSTLTIQRTQQEDSAVYLCASRRDRSGANVLTFGAGSRLTVL.

The rearrangement joins TRBV5-4 to TRBJ1-2, with D perhaps matching TRBD1 (5 bases). The V gene lost 6 bases and the J gene lost 4 bases, with 10 bases spanning the gap. The CDR3 is 12 amino acids. Germline-derived CDR1 and CDR2 are SGHNT and YYREEE (reference sequence). The CDR3 region has the DNA TGTGCCAGCAACACCGGGGGCTATGGCTACACCTTC. It codes for CASNTGGYGYTF.

The chain combines TRBV25-1 with TRBJ1-4; D is unresolved. This CDR3 contains 16 residues. Per the germline V gene, CDR1 is MGHDK and CDR2 is SYGVNS. V was cut by 3 bases and J by 0 bases, with 11 bases left in between. CDR3 sequence (DNA): TGTGCCAGCAGTGACCCTCGAAGATCAACTAATGAAAAACTGTTTTTT. It yields the protein CASSDPRRSTNEKLFF.

This chain uses TRBV5-1 with TRBJ2-7, with a tentative D call TRBD1 (5 bases). The CDR3 covers 17 residues. Trimming pared 2 bases from V and 6 bases from J, leaving 24 bases between. Germline CDR1 is SGHRS and CDR2 is YFSETQ. CDR3 in DNA: TGCGCCAGCAGCTTCAGGGTCCCACAAAGCCGTTCTCCCGAGCAGTACTTC. Translated: CASSFRVPQSRSPEQYF.

This chain links TRBV19 with TRBJ2-6; D tentatively fits TRBD1 or TRBD2 (5 bases each). The V end was cut by 3 bases, the J end by 0 bases, with 15 bases between. The CDR3 spans 18 residues. CDR1 is LNHDA, CDR2 SQIVND, per germline (reference sequence). DNA for the CDR3: TGTGCCAGTAGTATCATGGGGGTTCCGTTCTCTGGGGCCAACGTCCTGACTTTC. Its translation: CASSIMGVPFSGANVLTF.

The V gene is TRBV7-8, the J gene TRBJ2-2; 8 bases fit TRBD1. The CDR3 runs to 16 residues. V trimming: 5 bases; J trimming: 4 bases; junction bases outside the gene matches: 9. Germline CDR1 is SGHVS and CDR2 is FQNEAQ. CDR3: CASSLQGARSTGELFF. CDR3 coding DNA: TGTGCCAGCAGCCTTCAGGGGGCGCGGTCCACCGGGGAGCTGTTTTTT.

V gene TRBV3-1 (or the pseudogene TRBV3-2) combines with J gene TRBJ2-5, with 8 bases lining up with TRBD1. V dropped 6 bases and J dropped 4; count of bases not matched to a gene: 13. This CDR3 is built from 16 residues. CDR1 is LGHDT, CDR2 YNNKEL, per germline (reference sequence). CDR3 loop: CASSQRTGTVRETQYF. CDR3 nucleotide sequence: TGTGCCAGCAGTCAACGGACAGGGACAGTCCGAGAGACCCAGTACTTC.

This chain connects TRBV29-1 to TRBJ1-1; 9 nucleotides line up with TRBD1. Germline loops: CDR1 SQVTM, CDR2 ANQGSEA. The V segment lost 8 bases and the J segment 7 bases; nucleotides outside the gene matches: 8. CDR3 length: 12 residues. The CDR3 region has the DNA TGCAGCTACTCACAGGGGGCTTTTGAAGCTTTCTTT. Translation gives CSYSQGAFEAFF. Based on the CDR3 plus reference TRBV29-1 and TRBJ1-1, the full variable domain is SAVISQKPSRDICQRGTSLTIQCQVDSQVTMMFWYRQQPGQSLTLIATANQGSEATYESGFVIDKFPISRPNLTFSTLTVSNMSPEDSSIYLCSYSQGAFEAFFGQGTRLTVV.

Points on this clone: Germline is not matched at one junction end, which may reflect a read error. The rearrangement joins TRBV2 to TRBJ2-7; D is perhaps TRBD1 or TRBD2 (5 bases each). Germline CDR1 reads SNHLY; CDR2 reads FYNNEI. This CDR3 is built from 13 residues. The CDR3 DNA reads as TGTGTCAGCAGCCGAGGGGCGCTTCGCGAGCAGTACTTC. It encodes CVSSRGALREQYF.

CDR3 DNA sequence: TGTGCCTGGAGTGTTGCCCGGATAGCCAAAAACATTCAGTACTTC. Protein sequence: CAWSVARIAKNIQYF. The V gene is TRBV30, the J gene TRBJ2-4; no clear D. Per germline, CDR1 GTSNPN and CDR2 SVGIG (reference sequence). CDR3 size: 15 residues. The V end lost 0 bases, the J end lost 0 bases, and 9 bases lay between the germline ends.

This clone was observed once. The V and J genes are TRBV4-3 and TRBJ1-6, with 8 positions matching TRBD1. The V gene end was trimmed by 4 bases and the J gene end by 10 bases; junction bases not matched to a gene: 9. Germline CDR1 reads LGHNA; CDR2 reads YSLEER. The CDR3 contains 15 residues. The CDR3 region is CASSRTTGESSPLHF. CDR3 DNA sequence: TGCGCCAGCAGCCGGACGACAGGGGAAAGCTCACCCCTCCACTTT.

This clone was seen only a few times. This rearrangement joins TRBV3-1 (or the pseudogene TRBV3-2) to TRBJ1-2; no clear D. The V and J ends lost 2 bases and 8 bases respectively, with 18 bases between them. CDR3 length: 15 amino acids. In germline, CDR1 is LGHDT, CDR2 YNNKEL (reference sequence). CDR3 region: CASSQTESPPGGYTF. The CDR3 region has the DNA TGTGCCAGCAGCCAAACCGAGAGCCCGCCCGGGGGCTACACCTTC.

The chain links TRBV27 to TRBJ2-7; 10 bases are shared with TRBD2. Trimming at V came to 3 bases and at J to 3 bases, leaving 5 bases not matched to a gene. CDR1 and CDR2 from the germline V gene are MNHEY and SMNVEV (reference sequence). The CDR3 extends over 15 amino acids. The CDR3 sequence: CASSLASGGYYEQYF. The CDR3 nucleotides are TGTGCCAGCAGTTTGGCTAGCGGGGGCTACTACGAGCAGTACTTC.

The chain couples TRBV21-1 to TRBJ2-5; the table's D call, TRBD1, has no DNA check behind it. TRBV21-1 is a pseudogene locus. The CDR3 spans 15 residues. The CDR3 loop is CASSKGCRAEETQYF. The CDR3 nucleotides are TGTGCCAGCAGCAAAGGGTGCAGGGCAGAAGAGACCCAGTACTTC.

This sequence joins TRBV7-2 and TRBJ1-3; 7 nucleotides line up with TRBD1. J gave up 4 bases and V 3 bases, and 3 bases lay outside the gene matches. The CDR3 is 14 amino acids. CDR1 is SGHTA, CDR2 FQGNSA, per germline. The CDR3 nucleotides read TGTGCCAGCAGCTTTACAGGGGAGGGAAACACCATATATTTT. It codes for CASSFTGEGNTIYF.

The genes are TRBV29-1 and TRBJ2-4, with TRBD1 as a possible D gene (6 bases). Trimming took 7 bases from V and 6 from J, leaving 13 bases between them. CDR1 and CDR2 (germline): SQVTM, ANQGSEA. CDR3 length: 12 amino acids. The CDR3 nucleotides are TGCAGCGCAGGGGATTCGGGAAACATTCAGTACTTC. The encoded protein is CSAGDSGNIQYF.